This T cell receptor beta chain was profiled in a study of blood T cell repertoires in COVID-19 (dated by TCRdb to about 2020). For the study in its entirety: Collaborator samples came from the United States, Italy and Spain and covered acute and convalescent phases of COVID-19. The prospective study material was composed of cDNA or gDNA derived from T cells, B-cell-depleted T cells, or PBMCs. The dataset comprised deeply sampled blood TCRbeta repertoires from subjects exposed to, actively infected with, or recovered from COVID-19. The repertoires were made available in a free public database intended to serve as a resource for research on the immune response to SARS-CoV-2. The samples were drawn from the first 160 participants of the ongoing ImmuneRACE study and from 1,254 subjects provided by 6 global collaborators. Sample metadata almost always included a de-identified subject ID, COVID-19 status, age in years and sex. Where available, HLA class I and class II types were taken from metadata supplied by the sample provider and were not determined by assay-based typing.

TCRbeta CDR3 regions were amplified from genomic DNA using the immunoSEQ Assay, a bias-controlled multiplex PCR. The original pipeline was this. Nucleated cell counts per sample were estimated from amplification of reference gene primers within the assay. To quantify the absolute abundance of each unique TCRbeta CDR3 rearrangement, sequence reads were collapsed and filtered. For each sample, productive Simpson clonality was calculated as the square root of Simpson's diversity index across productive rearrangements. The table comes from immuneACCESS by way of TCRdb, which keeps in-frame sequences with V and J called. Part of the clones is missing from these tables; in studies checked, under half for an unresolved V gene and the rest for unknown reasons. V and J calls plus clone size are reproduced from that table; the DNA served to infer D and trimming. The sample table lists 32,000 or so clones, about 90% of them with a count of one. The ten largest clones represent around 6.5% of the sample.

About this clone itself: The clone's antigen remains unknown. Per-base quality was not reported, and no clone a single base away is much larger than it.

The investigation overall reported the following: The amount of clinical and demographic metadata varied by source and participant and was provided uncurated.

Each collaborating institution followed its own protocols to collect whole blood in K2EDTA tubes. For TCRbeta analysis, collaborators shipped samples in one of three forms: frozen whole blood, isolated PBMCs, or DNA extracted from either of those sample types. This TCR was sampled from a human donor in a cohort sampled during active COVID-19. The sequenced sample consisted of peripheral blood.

The encoded CDR3 is CASSYLTGVYGYTF. The sequenced DNA is TGCGCCAGCAGCTACCTCACAGGTGTCTATGGCTACACCTTC. The chain joins TRBV5-1 to TRBJ1-2; TRBD1 might be the D gene, on 5 matching bases. CDR1 and CDR2 are read off the germline V gene as SGHRS and YFSETQ. Trimming removed 3 bases from V and 4 bases from J, leaving 13 bases between the germline ends. Reading from cysteine to phenylalanine, the CDR3 counts 14 amino acids. The entry retains the CDR3 DNA only, 42 bases that are in frame from base 1.